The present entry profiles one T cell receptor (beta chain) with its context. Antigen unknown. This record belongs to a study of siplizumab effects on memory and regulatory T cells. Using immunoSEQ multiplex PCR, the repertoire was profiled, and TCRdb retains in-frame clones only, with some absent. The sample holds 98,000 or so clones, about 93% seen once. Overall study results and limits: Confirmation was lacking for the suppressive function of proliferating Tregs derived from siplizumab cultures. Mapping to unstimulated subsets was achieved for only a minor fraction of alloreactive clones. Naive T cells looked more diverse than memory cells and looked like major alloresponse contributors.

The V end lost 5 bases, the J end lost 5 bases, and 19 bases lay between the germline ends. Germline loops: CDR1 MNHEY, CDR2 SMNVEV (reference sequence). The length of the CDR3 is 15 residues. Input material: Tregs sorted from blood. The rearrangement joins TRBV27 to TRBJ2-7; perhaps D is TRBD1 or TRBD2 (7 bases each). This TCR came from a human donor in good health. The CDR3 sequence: CASSTPPGGGHEQYF. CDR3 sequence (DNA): TGTGCCAGCAGTACACCCCCAGGGGGGGGGCACGAGCAGTACTTC.